Listed below are T cell receptor beta chains from one sample, sequenced in a study of T-cell reconstitution after alpha-beta-depleted transplantation in children. TCRdb passed the PCR reads through MiXCR, listing each CDR3 protein once. The sample carries about 980,000 distinct CDR3 sequences, roughly 31% recorded once. The material was PBMCs, mostly from graft donor cells, obtained 360 days after TCRalphabeta/CD19-depleted stem cell transplant. The receptors were gathered from a boy under three years old who had a stem cell transplant for SCID, so the T cells may come from the graft donor. Both conserved end residues are trimmed from each CDR3.

v_call,cdr3_length,cdr3_aa
TRBV7-2,16,ASSLVPFPGAPSGELF
TRBV11-3,14,ATRNIPGQLAETQY
TRBV20-1,11,SALGTPSYEQY
TRBV9,13,ASSVAPRQDSPLH
TRBV4-2,17,ASSQDRGRANIENTEAF
TRBV6-5,10,ASSPSPETQY
TRBV20-1,11,SARTPGWNEQF
TRBV7-9,13,ASNPTGDNTGELF
TRBV12-3/TRBV12-4,12,ASKEQGLSDTQY
TRBV20-1,13,SASSLDHSNQPQH
TRBV12-3/TRBV12-4,11,ASRPQGGSPLH
TRBV20-1,11,SARGGARYEQY
TRBV6-1,13,ASSSGTSFTDTQY
TRBV12-3/TRBV12-4,14,ASSRLGTSRTDTQY
TRBV18,13,ASSRHEAGTGELF
TRBV5-1,13,ASSLAGGAEDTQY
TRBV28,13,ASSFRRAQPGELF
TRBV20-1,13,SASLYSKEHYGYT
TRBV5-1,16,ASRQGQGGPRGTGELF
TRBV5-6,10,ASSLDGLEQY
TRBV7-2,13,ASSPIGSSNQPQH
TRBV5-1,14,ASSLKTFRDDYGYT
TRBV5-1,14,ASSPDSSGATDTQY
TRBV20-1,9,SATDSAQQY
TRBV19,9,ASVEHTEAF
TRBV27,13,ASSSTPTPRIAQY
TRBV6-2/TRBV6-3,15,ASSYRASGGLSDTQY
TRBV5-1,11,ASSFSRGQGAF
TRBV6-1,12,ASTAGGIREKLF
TRBV6-5,15,ASSYSTRSSGANVLT
TRBV4-1,18,ASSQEIRGLAGGIRYEQY
TRBV20-1,10,SGMGSNEKLF
TRBV2,9,ASSRTEKQF
TRBV3-1,13,ASSQTGFGIYEQY
TRBV14,13,ASSTGLGFWETQY
TRBV15,15,ATSREDYRRAYNEQF
TRBV7-9,14,ASSLARGVVNEKLF
TRBV9,12,ASSVGIYTGELF
TRBV6-1,13,ASSQTGPPTLTQY
TRBV20-1,14,SARDRVLGSNQPQH
TRBV12-3/TRBV12-4,10,ASSSPPGELF
TRBV7-8,15,ASSFRRPGTQISPLH
TRBV12-3/TRBV12-4,12,ASSSRQGAHEQY